The rows below give T cell receptor beta chains drawn from one sample of a study of blood T cell repertoires in COVID-19. The table came from immunoSEQ multiplex PCR; TCRdb's copy has only in-frame clones and leaves some out. The table records 150,000 to 200,000 clones, roughly 80% of them present only once. The sequenced sample was peripheral blood. All receptors come from a woman aged 65 to 85 with COVID-19, enrolled during active disease. CDR3s include the opening cysteine and the closing phenylalanine or tryptophan. The D gene is left open where the match is weak. A clone size is listed for some rows: how often the clone was seen (once, few, many), or a class if it is expanded.

clone size | D gene | J gene | V gene | CDR3 protein | CDR3 DNA
NA | NA | TRBJ2-7 | TRBV7-2 | CASSPHRYEQYF | TGTGCCAGCAGCCCCCACAGGTACGAGCAGTACTTC
NA | NA | TRBJ1-6 | TRBV6-6 | CASGLSADSPLHF | TGTGCCAGCGGACTCTCGGCCGATTCACCCCTCCACTTT
NA | NA | TRBJ2-3 | TRBV7-3 | CASSQEPGVSTDTQYF | TGTGCCAGCAGCCAAGAACCAGGGGTGTCCACAGATACGCAGTATTTT
NA | NA | TRBJ2-7 | TRBV27 | CASSRPGQAGYEQYF | TGTGCCAGCAGTCGTCCGGGTCAAGCTGGGTACGAGCAGTACTTC
NA | TRBD1 | TRBJ1-2 | TRBV3-1/TRBV3-2 | CASSPSGTANYGYTF | TGTGCCAGCAGCCCCTCAGGGACAGCCAACTATGGCTACACCTTC
NA | NA | TRBJ2-1 | TRBV28 | CASSPRVGEQFF | TGTGCCAGCAGCCCCAGGGTTGGTGAGCAGTTCTTC
NA | NA | TRBJ1-1 | TRBV7-8 | CASSFSGNTEAFF | TGTGCCAGCAGCTTCTCAGGTAACACTGAAGCTTTCTTT
NA | NA | TRBJ2-4 | TRBV19 | CASSTPRVETKNIQYF | TGTGCCAGTAGTACTCCCAGGGTCGAAACCAAAAACATTCAGTACTTC
NA | TRBD2 | TRBJ2-2 | TRBV4-2 | CASSQDLLAGDLNTGELFF | TGTGCCAGCAGCCAAGATCTATTAGCGGGGGATTTGAACACCGGGGAGCTGTTTTTT
few | NA | TRBJ1-6 | TRBV6-5 | CASSRSGDSPLHF | TGTGCCAGCAGTCGGTCGGGGGATTCACCCCTCCACTTT
NA | NA | TRBJ2-3 | TRBV5-1 | CASSLQGFSTDTQYF | TGCGCCAGCAGCTTACAGGGATTTAGCACAGATACGCAGTATTTT
few | NA | TRBJ2-3 | TRBV18 | CASSPEQVSDTQYF | TGTGCCAGCTCACCGGAACAGGTGTCGGATACGCAGTATTTT
NA | NA | TRBJ1-1 | TRBV25-1 | CASSRKGDTEAFF | TGTGCCAGCAGCCGGAAGGGGGACACTGAAGCTTTCTTT
NA | TRBD1 | TRBJ1-5 | TRBV30 | CAWSGQVSNQPQHF | TGTGCCTGGTCTGGACAGGTTAGCAATCAGCCCCAGCATTTT
few | TRBD2 | TRBJ2-7 | TRBV5-1 | CASSSLAGGSYEQYF | TGCGCCAGCAGCTCACTAGCGGGAGGTAGCTACGAGCAGTACTTC
few | TRBD1 | TRBJ1-5 | TRBV6-6 | CASSSTGESGGQPQHF | TGTGCCAGCAGTTCTACAGGGGAAAGTGGGGGTCAGCCCCAGCATTTT
NA | TRBD2 | TRBJ2-5 | TRBV7-3 | CASSLNSGGTQYF | TGTGCCAGCAGCTTAAATTCGGGAGGGACCCAGTACTTC
NA | NA | TRBJ2-7 | TRBV27 | CASSLSGTPETYEQYF | TGTGCCAGCAGTTTATCGGGCACCCCAGAGACCTACGAGCAGTACTTC
few | NA | TRBJ1-5 | TRBV19 | CASWGGQGTQPQHF | TGTGCCAGTTGGGGGGGGCAGGGAACGCAGCCCCAGCATTTT
NA | NA | TRBJ1-3 | TRBV7-2 | CASSEAGTSSGNTIYF | TGTGCCAGCAGCGAGGCAGGGACAAGCTCTGGAAACACCATATATTTT
few | TRBD1 | TRBJ1-5 | TRBV19 | CASSTGTGANQPQHF | TGTGCCAGTAGTACCGGGACAGGGGCAAATCAGCCCCAGCATTTT
NA | TRBD2 | TRBJ2-7 | TRBV6-1 | CASSESGSSEQYF | TGTGCCAGCAGTGAAAGCGGGAGTAGTGAGCAGTACTTC
NA | NA | TRBJ2-7 | TRBV19 | CASGYGGIYEQYF | TGTGCCAGTGGCTACGGAGGGATCTACGAGCAGTACTTC
NA | NA | TRBJ2-1 | TRBV11-2 | CASSPGLNNEQFF | TGTGCCAGCAGCCCTGGACTAAACAATGAGCAGTTCTTC
NA | TRBD1 | TRBJ1-2 | TRBV28 | CASSEAGTGGTYGYTF | TGTGCCAGCAGTGAAGCCGGGACAGGGGGGACCTATGGCTACACCTTC
few | NA | TRBJ1-2 | TRBV28 | CASRSTVSYGYTF | TGTGCCAGCAGATCGACAGTCAGCTATGGCTACACCTTC
NA | NA | TRBJ2-6 | TRBV30 | CAWSVGHDLGGRLANVLTF | TGTGCCTGGAGTGTAGGCCATGATTTGGGAGGTAGACTGGCCAACGTCCTGACTTTC
NA | TRBD1 | TRBJ1-1 | TRBV5-1 | CASSFSGTGRTEAFF | TGCGCCAGCAGCTTCTCCGGGACAGGGCGCACTGAAGCTTTCTTT
NA | NA | TRBJ2-1 | TRBV7-9 | CASSASWGVNNEQFF | TGTGCCAGCAGCGCCTCGTGGGGGGTGAACAATGAGCAGTTCTTC
NA | NA | TRBJ1-1 | TRBV7-6 | CASSLHPPNTEAFF | TGTGCCAGCAGCTTACATCCCCCGAACACTGAAGCTTTCTTT
NA | NA | TRBJ1-2 | TRBV4-1 | CASSQDPLNYGYTF | TGCGCCAGCAGCCAAGATCCCCTCAACTATGGCTACACCTTC
NA | TRBD1 | TRBJ1-2 | TRBV28 | CASRGGQVYGYTF | TGTGCCAGCAGAGGGGGACAGGTCTATGGCTACACCTTC
NA | NA | TRBJ1-1 | TRBV4-1 | CASSQGLGGEGMNTEAFF | TGCGCCAGCAGCCAAGGGCTAGGGGGTGAGGGGATGAACACTGAAGCTTTCTTT
NA | TRBD1 | TRBJ2-4 | TRBV28 | CASSLGRGQGAKNIQYF | TGTGCCAGCAGTTTAGGAAGGGGGCAGGGGGCCAAAAACATTCAGTACTTC
NA | NA | TRBJ1-1 | TRBV6-9 | CASRQSGGDTEAFF | TGTGCCAGCCGCCAGAGTGGCGGAGACACTGAAGCTTTCTTT
NA | TRBD1 | TRBJ2-5 | TRBV11-2 | CASSYRDRKKETQYF | TGTGCCAGCAGCTACCGGGACAGGAAGAAAGAGACCCAGTACTTC
few | NA | TRBJ2-1 | TRBV30 | CAWSVLSYNEQFF | TGTGCCTGGAGTGTACTGTCCTACAATGAGCAGTTCTTC
NA | NA | TRBJ1-1 | TRBV5-6 | CASSDRRAEAFF | TGTGCCAGCAGCGACAGACGGGCTGAAGCTTTCTTT
NA | TRBD1 | TRBJ2-6 | TRBV27 | CASISLGQGAGANVLTF | TGTGCCAGCATTTCCTTAGGACAGGGGGCTGGGGCCAACGTCCTGACTTTC
NA | TRBD1 | TRBJ1-3 | TRBV11-2 | CASSPGQGQHTIYF | TGTGCCAGCAGTCCGGGACAGGGTCAACACACCATATATTTT
NA | NA | TRBJ1-4 | TRBV2 | CASTQSGTGEKLFF | TGTGCCAGCACCCAGTCCGGTACAGGTGAAAAACTGTTTTTT
NA | NA | TRBJ2-3 | TRBV29-1 | CSVERVSGDTQYF | TGCAGCGTTGAACGGGTTTCTGGAGATACGCAGTATTTT
NA | TRBD2 | TRBJ2-1 | TRBV10-3 | CAISEVAGYNEQFF | TGTGCCATCAGTGAGGTAGCGGGTTACAATGAGCAGTTCTTC
NA | TRBD1 | TRBJ2-5 | TRBV29-1 | CSVQGWETQYF | TGCAGCGTACAGGGGTGGGAGACCCAGTACTTC
few | TRBD2 | TRBJ2-2 | TRBV5-6 | CASSILAGDRGELFF | TGTGCCAGCAGCATACTAGCGGGAGATCGGGGGGAGCTGTTTTTT
few | TRBD1 | TRBJ2-1 | TRBV24-1 | CATSRRGLVYNEQFF | TGTGCCACCAGTCGCAGGGGGCTTGTTTACAATGAGCAGTTCTTC
NA | NA | TRBJ1-5 | TRBV27 | CASRRGYSNQPQHF | TGTGCCAGCAGACGAGGGTATAGCAATCAGCCCCAGCATTTT
NA | TRBD1 | TRBJ1-3 | TRBV6-5 | CASRVGGFSGNTIYF | TGTGCCAGCAGGGTAGGGGGCTTCTCTGGAAACACCATATATTTT
NA | TRBD1 | TRBJ1-1 | TRBV18 | CASSPERTGGSAEAFF | TGTGCCAGCTCACCCGAGCGTACAGGGGGATCCGCTGAAGCTTTCTTT
NA | TRBD1 | TRBJ2-1 | TRBV20-1 | CSAGQDDEQFF | TGCAGTGCTGGACAGGACGATGAGCAGTTCTTC
NA | TRBD2 | TRBJ2-3 | TRBV12-5 | CASGLGASGSTDTQYF | TGTGCTAGTGGTTTGGGGGCTAGCGGAAGCACAGATACGCAGTATTTT